Each of the 19 T cell receptor beta chains below was sequenced from the same sample in a study of blood T cells in healthy people across ages. Using a J-beta primer mix together with a sample-barcoded 5' primer, a second PCR was run for about 6 to 12 cycles. TCRdb processed the 5' RACE reads anew with MiXCR; each CDR3 protein has one entry. The repertoire has approximately 800,000 distinct CDR3 sequences, about 46% of them found once; the top ten carry over 15%. The specimen sequenced was blood. The receptors stem from an older man in good health.

The genes are TRBV5-1 and TRBJ1-1; no clear D gene. Germline V CDR1 and CDR2: SGHRS, YFSETQ. Trimming stripped 1 base from V and 1 base from J, with 8 bases between. The CDR3 sequence is 14 residues long. The CDR3 DNA is TGCGCCAGCAGCTTGAACAGCCGGAACACTGAAGCTTTCTTT. It encodes CASSLNSRNTEAFF.

This clonotype has only a few counts. This may be a read error, as it is one base from a much larger clone. The J gene is TRBJ2-1, the V gene TRBV20-1; D may be TRBD2 (6 bases). CDR1 DFQATT and CDR2 SNEGSKA come from the germline V gene (reference sequence). This CDR3 has 16 amino acids. Trimming removed 4 bases at V and 8 bases at J, with 24 bases between. CDR3 bases: TGCAGTGCTAACCAAGACGCTTCGGGAGTGGGAGATGAGCAGTTCTTC. Protein product: CSANQDASGVGDEQFF.

The sample holds a few counts of this clonotype. The CDR3 sequence is CASSVDQVTYNEQFF. CDR3 nucleotides: TGTGCCAGCAGCGTAGATCAGGTCACCTACAATGAGCAGTTCTTC. This chain connects TRBV9 to TRBJ2-1; D is unclear. The ends were cut back, 0 bases at V and 2 bases at J, with 9 bases in the middle. Germline CDR1 is SGDLS and CDR2 is YYNGEE. The length of the CDR3 is 15 residues.

The chain has TRBV12-3 or TRBV12-4 and TRBJ1-2; 7 positions agree with TRBD1. CDR3 length: 13 amino acids. The ends lost 3 bases at V and 4 bases at J; junction bases unmatched: 2. Here the CDR3 reads CASSFRDSYGYTF. CDR3 coding DNA: TGTGCCAGCAGTTTCAGGGACAGCTATGGCTACACCTTC.

This clonotype showed up many times. The rearrangement joins TRBV29-1 to TRBJ2-7, with 8 bases lining up with TRBD1. CDR1 and CDR2 (germline): SQVTM, ANQGSEA. This CDR3 is built from 14 residues. Trimming at V came to 0 bases and at J to 5 bases, leaving 6 bases not matched to a gene. CDR3 protein: CSVEDGQGAHEQYF. Written as DNA, the CDR3 is TGCAGCGTTGAAGACGGACAGGGAGCCCACGAGCAGTACTTC.

The chain has TRBV29-1 and TRBJ1-1; possibly TRBD1 for D (6 bases). CDR1 and CDR2 from the germline V gene are SQVTM and ANQGSEA. V lost 6 bases and J 4 bases, leaving 12 bases between the germline ends. The CDR3 extends over 12 amino acids. The CDR3 DNA reads as TGCAGCGTGAGGGGGGCCAGCACTGAAGCTTTCTTT. Residues: CSVRGASTEAFF.

The rearrangement links TRBV27 to TRBJ2-2; D may be TRBD1 or TRBD2 (6 bases each). V gave up 3 bases and J gave up 6 bases, with 14 bases separating them. The CDR3 length is 15 residues. Germline CDR1 is MNHEY and CDR2 is SMNVEV (reference sequence). The CDR3 reads CASSFSGAVPGELFF. The CDR3 DNA reads TGTGCCAGCAGTTTCTCGGGGGCAGTCCCCGGGGAGCTGTTTTTT.

On this clonotype itself: At one end the junction does not follow the germline gene, possibly because of a read error. The chain recombines TRBV7-2 with TRBJ2-5; D ambiguous. The J call is uncertain, as TRBJ2-7 better fits the DNA end. Germline V gene sequence: CDR1 SGHTA, CDR2 FQGNSA. This CDR3 is built from 12 residues. This chain's CDR3 is CASTLKGYEQYF. DNA for the CDR3: TGTGCCAGCACCTTAAAGGGCTACGAGCAGTACTTC.

Only a few counts were recorded for this clonotype. The chain has TRBV6-2 or TRBV6-3 and TRBJ2-1, with 8 bases identical to TRBD2. Germline V CDR1 and CDR2: MNHEY, SVGEGT. Losses at the gene ends were 2 bases for V and 8 bases for J; bases not matched to a gene: 8. The CDR3 length is 15 residues. CDR3 bases: TGTGCCAGCAGTTACGGGACTAGAGGGGTCGATGAGCAGTTCTTC. Its translation is CASSYGTRGVDEQFF.

The chain is built from TRBV15 and TRBJ2-5; D is possibly TRBD2 (5 bases). CDR3 length: 14 residues. Trimming took 1 base from V and 0 from J, leaving 6 bases between them. The germline gives CDR1 LNHNV, CDR2 YYDKDF (reference sequence). This CDR3 reads CATSRGGHQETQYF. The CDR3 nucleotides read TGTGCCACCAGCAGAGGAGGGCACCAAGAGACCCAGTACTTC.

The chain links TRBV9 to TRBJ2-5; D might be TRBD2 (6 bases). From germline, CDR1 is SGDLS and CDR2 YYNGEE. The CDR3 covers 15 residues. Trimming shortened V by 4 bases and J by 11 bases, and 24 bases separated the two germline ends. DNA for the CDR3: TGTGCCAGCAGCAAGACTAGTTCGCCAAACAATGAGCAGTACTTC. The encoded protein is CASSKTSSPNNEQYF. Full variable domain (outside the CDR3, taken from reference TRBV9 and TRBJ2-5): DSGVTQTPKHLITATGQRVTLRCSPRSGDLSVYWYQQSLDQGLQFLIQYYNGEERAKGNILERFSAQQFPDLHSELNLSSLELGDSALYFCASSKTSSPNNEQYFGPGTRLLVL.

This chain joins TRBV20-1 and TRBJ2-5; the match to TRBD2 covers 7 bases. The CDR3 is made up of 15 amino acids. Germline loops: CDR1 DFQATT, CDR2 SNEGSKA (reference sequence). J was trimmed by 2 bases and V by 5 bases; bases with no gene match: 11. Here the CDR3 reads CSAQLWEGRQETQYF. CDR3 DNA sequence: TGCAGTGCTCAACTCTGGGAGGGTCGACAAGAGACCCAGTACTTC.

V and J are TRBV4-2 and TRBJ1-5; unclear D gene. V was shortened by 0 bases and J by 8 bases, with 14 bases between the two germline ends. The length of the CDR3 is 15 residues. CDR1 is LGHNA, CDR2 YNFKEQ, per germline. CDR3 sequence: CASSQDVPALEPQHF. DNA for the CDR3: TGTGCCAGCAGCCAAGATGTACCAGCGCTGGAGCCCCAGCATTTT.

This clonotype came up many times. The chain uses TRBV5-1 and TRBJ2-6; D gene uncertain. CDR1 is SGHRS, CDR2 YFSETQ, per germline. Trimming pared 2 bases from V and 2 bases from J, leaving 5 bases between. The length of the CDR3 is 14 residues. CDR3 loop: CASSLPTGANVLTF. The CDR3 nucleotides read TGCGCCAGCAGCTTACCTACTGGGGCCAACGTCCTGACTTTC.

Turning to this clonotype: Possible read error: a much larger clone is one base away. This chain uses TRBV18 with TRBJ2-7; the D is unclear. Looked up from germline, CDR1 is KGHSH and CDR2 is LQKENI. V was pared by 5 bases and J by 7 bases, with 9 bases between. The CDR3 is 11 residues long. Here the CDR3 reads CASSTDAEQYF. In DNA, the CDR3 is TGTGCCAGCTCAACGGACGCTGAGCAGTACTTC.

The rearrangement joins TRBV6-6 to TRBJ2-5; TRBD1 aligns across 10 bases. In germline, CDR1 is MNHNY, CDR2 SVGAGI (reference sequence). The CDR3 has 16 residues. Trimming removed 6 bases from V and 3 bases from J; junction bases left unmatched: 10. DNA of the CDR3: TGTGCCAGCAGCTCCAGGGACAGGGGAGGAGAAGAGACCCAGTACTTC. This gives the protein CASSSRDRGGEETQYF.

This clonotype showed up many times. The rearrangement links TRBV7-9 to TRBJ1-1; 7 positions match TRBD1. The CDR3 is made up of 16 amino acids. Germline loops: CDR1 SEHNR, CDR2 FQNEAQ (reference sequence). The V gene end was trimmed by 4 bases and the J gene end by 1 base; junction bases not matched to a gene: 9. Written as DNA, the CDR3 is TGTGCCAGCAGCTCTAAACTACAGGGGACGAACACTGAAGCTTTCTTT. It specifies CASSSKLQGTNTEAFF.

The V gene is TRBV9, the J gene TRBJ2-5, with D perhaps TRBD1 (6 bases). Trimming removed 3 bases from V and 5 bases from J, with 14 bases in between. The CDR3 spans 14 residues. CDR1 and CDR2 from the germline V gene are SGDLS and YYNGEE. CDR3 coding DNA: TGTGCCAGCAGCGCCGGACAGTTGAGGGAGACCCAGTACTTC. This encodes CASSAGQLRETQYF.

V usage is TRBV4-2 and J usage is TRBJ2-1; 12 bases match TRBD2. V shed 2 bases and J 9 bases; nucleotides not matched to a gene: 8. This CDR3 spans 16 amino acids. The germline gives CDR1 LGHNA, CDR2 YNFKEQ. Here the CDR3 reads CASSQQSGLAGTEQFF. In DNA, the CDR3 is TGTGCCAGCAGCCAACAAAGCGGACTAGCGGGAACTGAGCAGTTCTTC.